This TCR beta chain was identified in a study of shared clonotypes between healthy human individuals. Germline V gene data show CDR1 as KGHSH and CDR2 as LQKENI. Germline trimming cut 4 bases from V and 0 bases from J; bases unmatched to any gene: 9. This CDR3 has 17 amino acids. The repertoire was sequenced with immunoSEQ multiplex PCR; TCRdb's copy has only in-frame clones and lacks some. The table has some 240,000 clones, approximately 65% seen once. The source material was memory CD4+ T cells sorted from blood. Described subset: CD45RA-negative fraction. V usage is TRBV18 and J usage is TRBJ2-3, with 8 bases identical to TRBD2. This receptor was obtained from a young man in good health. The CDR3, as DNA: TGTGCCAGCTCACAAGAAACTAGCGGAGCTAGCACAGATACGCAGTATTTT. Protein: CASSQETSGASTDTQYF. Complete variable domain (other parts from reference TRBV18 and TRBJ2-3): NAGVMQNPRHLVRRRGQEARLRCSPMKGHSHVYWYRQLPEEGLKFMVYLQKENIIDESGMPKERFSAEFPKEGPSILRIQQVVRGDSAAYFCASSQETSGASTDTQYFGPGTRLTVL.